This T cell receptor beta chain was sequenced in a study of blood T cell repertoires in COVID-19. On the study more broadly: Spain, Italy and the United States supplied samples that represented acute and convalescent COVID-19. PBMCs, B-cell-depleted T cells, or T cells provided the cDNA or gDNA that made up the material.

Original processing methods: Amplification of reference gene primers was used by the study to estimate nucleated cell counts. Method: immunoSEQ multiplex PCR; TCRdb's copy keeps in-frame clones and lacks some. V, J and clone size were drawn from that table, and D and trimming were deduced from the DNA. The table records 200,000 to 250,000 clones, 70% to 90% of them present only once. Trimming at V came to 7 bases and at J to 3 bases, leaving 13 bases not matched to a gene. The CDR3 has 16 residues. Germline V CDR1 and CDR2: MDHEN, SYDVKM. The receptor comes from a woman aged 40 to 50 who had recovered from COVID-19. The material sequenced was peripheral blood. The gene calls are TRBV28 and TRBJ2-7; TRBD1 agrees at 9 bases. CDR3 sequence: CASNSIADRGNYEQYF. The CDR3, as DNA: TGTGCCAGCAATTCGATCGCCGACAGGGGGAACTACGAGCAGTACTTC. Full variable domain (rest looked up from reference TRBV28 and TRBJ2-7): DVKVTQSSRYLVKRTGEKVFLECVQDMDHENMFWYRQDPGLGLRLIYFSYDVKMKEKGDIPEGYSVSREKKERFSLILESASTNQTSMYLCASNSIADRGNYEQYFGPGTRLTVT.